This TCR beta chain was found in a study of cytomegalovirus exposure and HLA in healthy donors. Overall study: The approximately 100 million unique TCR beta sequences, from around 200 million T cells, were found by an earlier analysis. Study-wide results and limits: TRBV6-2, TRBV6-3 and some other V segments were excluded as indistinguishable. The study designated 150 to 200 TCR beta chains cytomegalovirus-associated.

V dropped 5 bases and J dropped 4 bases, with 11 bases sitting between them. CDR3 length equals 13 residues. CDR1 MNHNS and CDR2 SASEGT come from the germline V gene. In this sample, this clone turned up once. Its antigen is currently unknown. In the PCR, 60 Vbeta and 13 Jbeta primers were used. Produced via immunoSEQ multiplex PCR; TCRdb's table is partial and in-frame only. Here the sample spans about 120,000 clones, over 70% being singletons. Sequencing was performed on PBMCs. The chain combines TRBV6-1 with TRBJ2-5; D ambiguous. This receptor was obtained from a woman aged 18-30 years in good health and CMV-seronegative. This CDR3 reads CASSYPGGETQYF. CDR3 in DNA: TGTGCCAGCAGTTATCCAGGTGGAGAGACCCAGTACTTC.